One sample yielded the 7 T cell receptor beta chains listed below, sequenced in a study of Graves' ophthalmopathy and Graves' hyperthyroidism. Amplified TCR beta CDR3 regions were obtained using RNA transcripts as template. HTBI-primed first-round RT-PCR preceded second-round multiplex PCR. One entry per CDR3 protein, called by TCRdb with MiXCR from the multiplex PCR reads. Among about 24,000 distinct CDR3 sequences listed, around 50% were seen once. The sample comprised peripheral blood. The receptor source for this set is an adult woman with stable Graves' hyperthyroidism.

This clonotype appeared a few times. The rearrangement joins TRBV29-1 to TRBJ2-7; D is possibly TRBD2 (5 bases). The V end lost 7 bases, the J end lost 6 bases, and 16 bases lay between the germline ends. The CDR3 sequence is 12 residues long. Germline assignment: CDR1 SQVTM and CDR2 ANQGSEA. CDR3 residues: CSAWTPPVEQYF. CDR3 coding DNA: TGCAGCGCCTGGACTCCTCCGGTCGAGCAGTACTTC.

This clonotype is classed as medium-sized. This CDR3 reads CSARDGRSQQWGYTF. The CDR3 DNA sequence: TGCAGTGCTAGAGATGGCCGAAGCCAACAGTGGGGCTACACCTTC. The chain is built from TRBV20-1 and TRBJ1-2; the D is unclear. The CDR3 is 15 amino acids. V was trimmed by 0 bases and J by 8 bases, leaving 19 bases between them. Per germline, CDR1 DFQATT and CDR2 SNEGSKA (reference sequence).

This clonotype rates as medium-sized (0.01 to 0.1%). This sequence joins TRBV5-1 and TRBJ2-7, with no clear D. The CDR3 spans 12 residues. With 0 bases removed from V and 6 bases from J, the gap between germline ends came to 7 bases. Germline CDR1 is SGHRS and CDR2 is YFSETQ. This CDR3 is CASSLEGREQYF. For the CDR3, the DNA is TGCGCCAGCAGCTTGGAAGGCCGCGAGCAGTACTTC.

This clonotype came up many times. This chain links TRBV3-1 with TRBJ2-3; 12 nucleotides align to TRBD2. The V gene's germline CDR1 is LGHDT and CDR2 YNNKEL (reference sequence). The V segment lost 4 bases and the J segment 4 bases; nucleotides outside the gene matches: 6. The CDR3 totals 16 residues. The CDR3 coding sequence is TGTGCCAGCAGCCTTCTAGCGGGAGGGCCCGCAGATACGCAGTATTTT. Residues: CASSLLAGGPADTQYF.

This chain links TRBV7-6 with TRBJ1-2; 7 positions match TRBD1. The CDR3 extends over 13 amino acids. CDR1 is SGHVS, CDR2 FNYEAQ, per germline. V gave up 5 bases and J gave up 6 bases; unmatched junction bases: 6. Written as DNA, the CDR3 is TGTGCCAGCAGCGACCGGGACAGCCATGGCTACACCTTC. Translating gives CASSDRDSHGYTF.

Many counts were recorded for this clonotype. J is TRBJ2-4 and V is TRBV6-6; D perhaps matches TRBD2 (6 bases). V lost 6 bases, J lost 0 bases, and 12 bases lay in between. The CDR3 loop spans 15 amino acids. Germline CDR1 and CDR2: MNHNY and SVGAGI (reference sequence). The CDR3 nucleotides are TGTGCCAGCAGCCGGGACTTAGGAGCCAAAAACATTCAGTACTTC. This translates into CASSRDLGAKNIQYF.

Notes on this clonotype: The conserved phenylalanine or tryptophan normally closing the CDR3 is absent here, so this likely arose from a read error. Written as DNA, the CDR3 is TGTGCCAGCAGTTTAAATACCGGCACAGATATGCAGTATCTT. This encodes CASSLNTGTDMQYL. The chain joins TRBV12-3 or TRBV12-4 to TRBJ2-3, with D unresolved. This CDR3 spans 14 amino acids.